A single T cell receptor (beta chain) is shown here with its context. Its antigen remains unidentified. This sample is drawn from a study of cytomegalovirus exposure and HLA in healthy donors. Background on the study: Earlier, almost 120 million unique TCR beta sequences were recovered from roughly 170 million T cells by an analysis. The study's findings and limits: TCR beta chain V- and J-gene trimming was linked, in a later analysis, to a missense variant in DCLRE1C.

PCR involved 60 Vbeta and 13 Jbeta primers. This table comes from immunoSEQ multiplex PCR, and its TCRdb copy is limited to in-frame clones, with some not included. The repertoire holds around 140,000 clones, with roughly 10% as singletons. These donors counted as nominally healthy when sampled, but unrecorded immune exposures were likely. The TCR was taken from a man in his forties or fifties in good health and CMV-seronegative. What was sequenced was PBMCs.

The CDR3 sequence: CASSLNRDYGYTF. In nucleotides, the CDR3 is TGTGCCAGCAGCTTAAACAGGGACTATGGCTACACCTTC. The chain joins TRBV11-1 to TRBJ1-2, with a weak D call TRBD1 (6 bases). This CDR3 comprises 13 residues. The ends were cut back, 2 bases at V and 3 bases at J, with 7 bases in the middle. CDR1 SGHAT and CDR2 FQDESV come from the germline V gene (reference sequence).